Listed here are 12 T cell receptor beta chains from one sample, sequenced in a study of PD-L1 blockade in urothelial cancer (dated by TCRdb to about 2017). Receptor amplification or capture employed the immunoSEQ multiplex PCR assay. In its TCRdb copy, this immuneACCESS table keeps in-frame sequences only and misses some clones. Where compared with another copy, unresolved V genes explain less than half of these, and the others have no known cause. Recorded for this sample are some 110,000 clones; around 90% of them occurred a single time. The ten largest clones add up to approximately 3.5% of the sample. The time point tag for this specimen amounts to: peripheral blood 6 weeks after treatment start. Sample: PBMCs, taken around atezolizumab (anti-PD-L1) treatment. The receptor source for this set is a man aged 55 to 70 with urothelial cancer.

The chain is built from TRBV20-1 and TRBJ2-1; D gene ambiguous. CDR3 length equals 11 residues. Germline V gene data show CDR1 as DFQATT and CDR2 as SNEGSKA (reference sequence). The V end lost 0 bases, the J end lost 15 bases, and 12 bases lay between the germline ends. CDR3 protein: CSARDNPLVFF. The CDR3, as DNA: TGCAGTGCTAGAGATAATCCCCTCGTGTTCTTC.

J is TRBJ2-1 and V is TRBV2, with 8 bases lining up with TRBD1. The CDR3 covers 12 residues. Germline-derived CDR1 and CDR2 are SNHLY and FYNNEI. V was pared by 6 bases and J by 9 bases, with 4 bases of the junction left unmatched. The CDR3 DNA follows: TGTGCCAGCAGAGACAGGGGAGTTGAGCAGTTCTTC. Its protein product is CASRDRGVEQFF.

The gene calls are TRBV11-2 and TRBJ2-7; 13 bases are shared with TRBD2. This CDR3 spans 15 amino acids. The ends lost 6 bases at V and 2 bases at J; junction bases unmatched: 4. Germline CDR1 and CDR2: SGHAT and FQNNGV. CDR3 nucleotide sequence: TGTGCCAGCAGACCGGGACTAGCGGGAACCTACGAGCAGTACTTC. Its protein is CASRPGLAGTYEQYF. The variable domain in full, completed from reference TRBV11-2 and TRBJ2-7, reads EAGVAQSPRYKIIEKRQSVAFWCNPISGHATLYWYQQILGQGPKLLIQFQNNGVVDDSQLPKDRFSAERLKGVDSTLKIQPAKLEDSAVYLCASRPGLAGTYEQYFGPGTRLTVT.

This clone occurred once. The gene calls are TRBV7-3 and TRBJ2-3; TRBD2 is a possible D gene (5 bases). This CDR3 comprises 14 residues. CDR1 SGHTA and CDR2 FQGTGA come from the germline V gene. V was shortened by 5 bases and J by 0 bases, with 9 bases between the two germline ends. The CDR3 DNA is TGTGCCAGCAGCGTCGGACTGAGCACAGATACGCAGTATTTT. It specifies CASSVGLSTDTQYF.

The gene calls are TRBV29-1 and TRBJ2-7; a possible D gene is TRBD2 (5 bases). The V end was cut by 4 bases, the J end by 1 base, with 11 bases between. Germline values: CDR1 SQVTM, CDR2 ANQGSEA. This CDR3 spans 13 amino acids. The chain's CDR3 is CSVVALASYEQYF. In DNA form, the CDR3 reads TGCAGCGTTGTCGCCCTAGCTTCCTACGAGCAGTACTTC.

J is TRBJ2-5 and V is TRBV4-3; 11 positions agree with TRBD2. CDR1 is LGHNA and CDR2 is YSLEER in the germline V gene. This CDR3 region has 18 residues. Trimming took 2 bases from V and 2 from J; bases not matched to a gene: 10. DNA of the CDR3: TGCGCCAGCAGCCAAAAGATCCTAGCGGGGGGCGGACAAGAGACCCAGTACTTC. Protein: CASSQKILAGGGQETQYF.

In its sample, this clone was seen once. V is TRBV9 and J is TRBJ2-2; 9 bases line up with TRBD2. The CDR3 is 17 amino acids. The germline V gene has CDR1 SGDLS and CDR2 YYNGEE. V was pared by 3 bases and J by 7 bases, with 13 bases of the junction left unmatched. As DNA, the CDR3 is TGTGCCAGCAGCGGGCCGGGGCGGGAGGGCCGGGTCGGGGAGCTGTTTTTT. Translation: CASSGPGREGRVGELFF.

The V call is TRBV10-3, the J call TRBJ1-3; TRBD1 agrees at 9 bases. This CDR3 is built from 14 residues. Looked up from germline, CDR1 is ENHRY and CDR2 is SYGVKD. The ends lost 5 bases at V and 8 bases at J; junction bases unmatched: 7. This CDR3 reads CAISTTGGRDTIYF. As DNA, the CDR3 is TGTGCCATCAGTACGACAGGGGGTCGGGACACCATATATTTT.

V is TRBV2 and J is TRBJ2-3; the match to TRBD2 covers 9 bases. CDR1 SNHLY and CDR2 FYNNEI come from the germline V gene. V lost 7 bases, J lost 2 bases, and 1 base stayed unmatched. The CDR3 consists of 13 residues. The chain's CDR3 is CASTSGITDTQYF. CDR3 nucleotide sequence: TGTGCCAGCACTAGCGGGATCACAGATACGCAGTATTTT.

This chain links TRBV6-6 with TRBJ2-5, with TRBD2 matching 9 bases. Germline lookup yields CDR1 MNHNY and CDR2 SVGAGI (reference sequence). CDR3 length equals 15 residues. The V gene end was trimmed by 4 bases and the J gene end by 4 bases; junction bases not matched to a gene: 7. In DNA form, the CDR3 reads TGTGCCAGCAGTTCTCTTAGCGGGGGCGCAGAGACCCAGTACTTC. The encoded protein is CASSSLSGGAETQYF.

The chain has TRBV5-6 and TRBJ2-7, with TRBD1 matching over 7 bases. J was trimmed by 2 bases and V by 3 bases; bases with no gene match: 8. The CDR3 covers 15 residues. Germline CDR1 SGHDT, CDR2 YYEEEE. The DNA for the CDR3 is TGTGCCAGCAGCTATCTCGACAGGGATACCTACGAGCAGTACTTC. This gives the protein CASSYLDRDTYEQYF.

This clone was found a few times. The chain couples TRBV6-5 to TRBJ1-3, with TRBD1 as a possible D gene (5 bases). V dropped 10 bases and J dropped 4 bases, with 14 bases sitting between them. Germline V CDR1 and CDR2: MNHEY, SVGAGI. The CDR3 is 13 residues long. Written as DNA, the CDR3 is TGTGCCACCGCCGCCAGGGCCGGAAACACCATATATTTT. This sequence encodes CATAARAGNTIYF.